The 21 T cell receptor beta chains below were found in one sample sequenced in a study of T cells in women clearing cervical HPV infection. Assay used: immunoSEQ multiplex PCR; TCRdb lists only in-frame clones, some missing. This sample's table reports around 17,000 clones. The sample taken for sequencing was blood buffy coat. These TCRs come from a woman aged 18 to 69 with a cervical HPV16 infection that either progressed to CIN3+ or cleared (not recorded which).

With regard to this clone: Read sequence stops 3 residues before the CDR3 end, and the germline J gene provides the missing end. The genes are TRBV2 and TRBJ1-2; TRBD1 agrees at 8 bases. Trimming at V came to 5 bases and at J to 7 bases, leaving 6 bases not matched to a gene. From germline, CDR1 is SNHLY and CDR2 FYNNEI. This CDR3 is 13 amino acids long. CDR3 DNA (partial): TGTGCCAGCAGTACCCTGGACAGGGTTGGC. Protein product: CASSTLDRVG. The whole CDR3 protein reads CASSTLDRVGYTF.

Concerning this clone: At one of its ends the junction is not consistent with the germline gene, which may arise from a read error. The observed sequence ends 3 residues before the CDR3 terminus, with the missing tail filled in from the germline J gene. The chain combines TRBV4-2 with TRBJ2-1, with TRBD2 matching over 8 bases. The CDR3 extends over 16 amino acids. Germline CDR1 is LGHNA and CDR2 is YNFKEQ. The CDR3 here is CASSQDPGGYYNEQFF. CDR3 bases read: TGCGCCAGCAGCCAAGATCCGGGGGGGTACTACAATGAG.

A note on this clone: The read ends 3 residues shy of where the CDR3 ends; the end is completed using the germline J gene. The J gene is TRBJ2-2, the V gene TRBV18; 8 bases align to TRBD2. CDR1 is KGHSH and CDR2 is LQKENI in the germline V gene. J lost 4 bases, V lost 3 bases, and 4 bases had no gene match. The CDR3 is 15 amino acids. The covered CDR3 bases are TGTGCCAGCTCACCCGGGGGGGCCGCCACCGGGGAG. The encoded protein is CASSPGGAATGE. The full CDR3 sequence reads CASSPGGAATGELFF.

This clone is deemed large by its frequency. The DNA read from the CDR3 is TGTGCCAGCAGTGACTCGTTGAATAGCGGGGGGGCCTACAATGAG. Amino acid sequence: CASSDSLNSGGAYNE. The full CDR3 sequence reads CASSDSLNSGGAYNEQFF. The chain joins TRBV6-4 to TRBJ2-1; 11 bases match TRBD2. The read gets to within 3 residues of the CDR3 end, and the germline J gene fills in the rest. V lost 0 bases to trimming and J lost 2 bases; unmatched junction nucleotides: 6. This CDR3 has 18 amino acids. Looked up from germline, CDR1 is MRHNA and CDR2 is SNTAGT.

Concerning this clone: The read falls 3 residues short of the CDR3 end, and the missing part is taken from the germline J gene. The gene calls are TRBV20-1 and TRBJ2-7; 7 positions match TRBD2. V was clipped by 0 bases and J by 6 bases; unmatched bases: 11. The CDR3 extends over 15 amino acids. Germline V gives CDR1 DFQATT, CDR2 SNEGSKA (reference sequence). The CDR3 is CSARDDGGSLSEQYF. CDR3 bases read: TGCAGTGCTAGAGATGATGGCGGGAGCCTTTCCGAG.

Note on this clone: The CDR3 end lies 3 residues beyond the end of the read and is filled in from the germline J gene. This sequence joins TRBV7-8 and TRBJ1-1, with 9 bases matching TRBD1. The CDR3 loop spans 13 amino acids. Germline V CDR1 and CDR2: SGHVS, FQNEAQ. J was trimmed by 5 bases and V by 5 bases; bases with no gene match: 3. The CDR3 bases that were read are TGTGCCAGCAGCCTGACAGGGGGAACTGAA. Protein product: CASSLTGGTE. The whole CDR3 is CASSLTGGTEAFF.

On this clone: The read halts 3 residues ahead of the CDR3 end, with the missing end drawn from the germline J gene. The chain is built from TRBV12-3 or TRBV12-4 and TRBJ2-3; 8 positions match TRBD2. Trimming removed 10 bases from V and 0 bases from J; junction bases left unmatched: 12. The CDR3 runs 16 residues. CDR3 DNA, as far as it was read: TGTGCCATCCGGGGGGGCCGAGATGCAAGCACAGATACG. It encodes CAIRGGRDASTDT. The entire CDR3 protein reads CAIRGGRDASTDTQYF.

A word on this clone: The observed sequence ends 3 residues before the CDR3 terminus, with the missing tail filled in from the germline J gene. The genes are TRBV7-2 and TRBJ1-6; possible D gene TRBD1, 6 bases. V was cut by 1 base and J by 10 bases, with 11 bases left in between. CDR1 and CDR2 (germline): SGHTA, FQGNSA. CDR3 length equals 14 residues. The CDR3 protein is CASSLGNRVSPLHF. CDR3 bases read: TGTGCCAGCAGCTTAGGGAACAGGGTATCACCC.

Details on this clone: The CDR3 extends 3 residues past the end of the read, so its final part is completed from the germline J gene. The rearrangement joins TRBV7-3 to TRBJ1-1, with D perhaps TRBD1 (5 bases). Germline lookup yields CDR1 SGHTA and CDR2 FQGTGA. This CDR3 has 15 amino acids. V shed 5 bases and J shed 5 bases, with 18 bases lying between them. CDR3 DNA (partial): TGTGCCAGCAGCAACGGAGGGGTGGCGGGGACTGAA. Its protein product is CASSNGGVAGTE. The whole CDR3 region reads CASSNGGVAGTEAFF.

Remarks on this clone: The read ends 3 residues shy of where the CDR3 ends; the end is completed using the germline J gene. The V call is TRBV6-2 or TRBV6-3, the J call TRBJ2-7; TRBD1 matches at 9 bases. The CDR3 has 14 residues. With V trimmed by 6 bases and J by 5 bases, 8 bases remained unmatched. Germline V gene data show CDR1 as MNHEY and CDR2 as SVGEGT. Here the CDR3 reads CASRMTGGFDEQYF. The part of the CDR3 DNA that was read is TGTGCCAGCAGGATGACAGGGGGATTCGACGAG.

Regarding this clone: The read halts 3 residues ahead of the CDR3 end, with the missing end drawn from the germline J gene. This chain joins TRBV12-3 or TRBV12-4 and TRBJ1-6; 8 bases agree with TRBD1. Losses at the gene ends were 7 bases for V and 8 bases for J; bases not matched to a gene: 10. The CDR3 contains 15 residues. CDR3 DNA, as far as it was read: TGTGCCAGCAACGACAGGACAGGGTTAGATTCACCC. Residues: CASNDRTGLDSP. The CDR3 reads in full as CASNDRTGLDSPLHF.

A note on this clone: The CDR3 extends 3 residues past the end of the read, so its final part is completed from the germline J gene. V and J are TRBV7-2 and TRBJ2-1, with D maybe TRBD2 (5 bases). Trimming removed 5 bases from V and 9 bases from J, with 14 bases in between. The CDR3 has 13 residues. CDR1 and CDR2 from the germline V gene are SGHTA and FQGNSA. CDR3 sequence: CASSPSDYSEQFF. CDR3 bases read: TGTGCCAGCAGCCCATCCGACTATAGTGAG.

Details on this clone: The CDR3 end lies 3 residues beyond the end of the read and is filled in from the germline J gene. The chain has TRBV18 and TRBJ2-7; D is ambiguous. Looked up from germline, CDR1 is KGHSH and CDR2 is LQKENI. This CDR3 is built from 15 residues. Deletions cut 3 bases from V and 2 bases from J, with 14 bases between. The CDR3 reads CASSPSMLTAYEQYF. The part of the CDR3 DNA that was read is TGTGCCAGCTCACCTAGTATGTTAACGGCCTACGAG.

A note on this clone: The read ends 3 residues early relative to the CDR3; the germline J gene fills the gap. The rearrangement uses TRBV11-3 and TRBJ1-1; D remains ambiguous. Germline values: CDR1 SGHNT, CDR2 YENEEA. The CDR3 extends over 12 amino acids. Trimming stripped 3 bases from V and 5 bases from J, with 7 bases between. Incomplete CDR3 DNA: TGTGCCAGCAGCTTTTCGCGTACTGAA. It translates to CASSFSRTE. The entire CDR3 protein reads CASSFSRTEAFF.

CDR3 amino acids: CSVKQGTGEAFF. CDR3 DNA (partial): TGCAGTGTAAAACAGGGTACCGGTGAA. The V call is TRBV20-1, the J call TRBJ1-1, with D possibly matching TRBD1 (6 bases). The CDR3 end falls 3 residues outside the read, so it is completed with the germline J gene. CDR3 size: 12 residues. Between the trimmed V and J ends, which lost 7 bases and 7 bases, there was a span of 16 bases. The germline V gene encodes CDR1 DFQATT and CDR2 SNEGSKA (reference sequence).

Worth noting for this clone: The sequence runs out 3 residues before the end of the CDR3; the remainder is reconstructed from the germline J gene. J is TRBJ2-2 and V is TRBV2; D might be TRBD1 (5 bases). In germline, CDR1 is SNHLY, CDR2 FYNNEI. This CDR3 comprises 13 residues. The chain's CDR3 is CASSWAIGEKLFF. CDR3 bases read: TGTGCCAGCAGTTGGGCGATAGGGGAAAAG.

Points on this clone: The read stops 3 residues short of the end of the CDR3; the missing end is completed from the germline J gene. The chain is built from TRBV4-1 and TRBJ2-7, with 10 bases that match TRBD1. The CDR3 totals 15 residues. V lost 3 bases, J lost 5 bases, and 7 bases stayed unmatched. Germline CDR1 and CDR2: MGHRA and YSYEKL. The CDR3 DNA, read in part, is TGCGCCAGCAGCCAGTCCGGGACAGGGGTCCACGAG. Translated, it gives CASSQSGTGVHE. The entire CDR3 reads CASSQSGTGVHEQYF.

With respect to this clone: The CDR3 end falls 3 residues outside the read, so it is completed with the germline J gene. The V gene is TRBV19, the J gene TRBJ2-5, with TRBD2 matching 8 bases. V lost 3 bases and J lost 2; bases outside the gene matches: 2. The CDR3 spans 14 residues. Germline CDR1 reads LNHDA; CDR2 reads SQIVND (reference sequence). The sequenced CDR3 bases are TGTGCCAGTAGTATCGGACTAGCTCAAGAGACC. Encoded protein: CASSIGLAQET. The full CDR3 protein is CASSIGLAQETQYF.

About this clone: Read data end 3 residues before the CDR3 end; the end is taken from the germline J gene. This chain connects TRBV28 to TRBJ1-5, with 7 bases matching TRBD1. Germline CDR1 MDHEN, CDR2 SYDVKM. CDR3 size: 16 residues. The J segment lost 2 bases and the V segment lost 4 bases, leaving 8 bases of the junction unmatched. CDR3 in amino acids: CASSSSLDRGNQPQHF. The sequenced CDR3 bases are TGTGCCAGCAGTTCCTCTCTCGACAGGGGCAATCAGCCC. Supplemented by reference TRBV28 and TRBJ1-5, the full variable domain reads DVKVTQSSRYLVKRTGEKVFLECVQDMDHENMFWYRQDPGLGLRLIYFSYDVKMKEKGDIPEGYSVSREKKERFSLILESASTNQTSMYLCASSSSLDRGNQPQHFGDGTRLSIL.

The covered CDR3 bases are TGTGCCATCAGTGCTCAGGGTACTAGCGGAACCTACGAG. Protein: CAISAQGTSGTYE. The entire CDR3 protein reads CAISAQGTSGTYEQYF. The V and J genes are TRBV10-3 and TRBJ2-7; 8 nucleotides line up with TRBD2. The DNA ends 3 residues before the CDR3 does, and the rest of the CDR3 is filled in from the germline J gene. This CDR3 comprises 16 residues. Germline V gene sequence: CDR1 ENHRY, CDR2 SYGVKD. V was pared by 4 bases and J by 2 bases, with 10 bases of the junction left unmatched.

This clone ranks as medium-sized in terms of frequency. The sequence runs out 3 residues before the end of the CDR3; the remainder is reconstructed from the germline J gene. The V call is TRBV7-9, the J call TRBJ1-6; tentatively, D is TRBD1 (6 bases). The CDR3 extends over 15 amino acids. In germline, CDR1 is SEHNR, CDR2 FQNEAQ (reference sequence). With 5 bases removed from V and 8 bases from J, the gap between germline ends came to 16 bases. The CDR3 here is CASSPDLGADSPLHF. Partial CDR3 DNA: TGTGCCAGCAGCCCCGATTTGGGGGCTGATTCACCC.